The entry below gives a single T cell receptor (beta chain) sequence along with its context. The antigen is undetermined. Naive CD8 cells lacked CD45RO, underwent positive selection for CCR7 and left out terminally differentiated effector memory CD45RA+ cells. This record belongs to a study of shared clonotypes between healthy human individuals. Study overall: Each donor contributed plates that comprised three CD4 naive, three CD4 memory, two CD8 naive and one CD8 memory. Study-wide results and caveats: The sole specimen, blood, was sampled, and tissue repertoires likely differ. Inspection by rarefaction showed sorted-subset sequencing to be incomplete despite large depth.

Profiling relied on immunoSEQ multiplex PCR, and the TCRdb table lists in-frame clones only, not all of them. The sample has under 600,000 clones; 95% to 98% are singletons. With V trimmed by 6 bases and J by 0 bases, 13 bases remained unmatched. The V gene's germline CDR1 is LNHDA and CDR2 SQIVND (reference sequence). The CDR3 length is 18 residues. Sequencing input: naive CD8+ T cells sorted from blood. This TCR derives from a man aged 25-45 years in good health. This chain joins TRBV19 and TRBJ2-1; 8 bases map to TRBD2. The CDR3 DNA sequence: TGTGCCAGTAGACCTTCCGGACTAGCCGCCAGCTCCTACAATGAGCAGTTCTTC. Residues: CASRPSGLAASSYNEQFF.